This T cell receptor beta chain was sequenced for a study of T cells in Graves' hyperthyroidism and ophthalmopathy. From germline, CDR1 is SGHKS and CDR2 YYEKEE (reference sequence). Trimming took 0 bases from V and 1 from J, leaving 10 bases between them. The CDR3 is 15 amino acids. From RNA transcripts, TCR beta CDR3 regions were amplified. The HTBI primer set was used in a first-round RT-PCR of the TCR CDR3. TCRdb processed the multiplex PCR reads anew with MiXCR; each CDR3 protein has one entry. The sample has 350,000 to 450,000 distinct CDR3 sequences, about 14% seen once. V usage is TRBV5-5 and J usage is TRBJ1-2; D uncertain. This sequence was found in a man aged 50 to 59 with Graves' ophthalmopathy. The sequenced sample was blood. The CDR3 loop is CASSLGPGSNYGYTF. DNA of the CDR3: TGTGCCAGCAGCTTGGGACCGGGGAGTAACTATGGCTACACCTTC. Supplemented by reference TRBV5-5 and TRBJ1-2, the full variable domain reads DAGVTQSPTHLIKTRGQQVTLRCSPISGHKSVSWYQQVLGQGPQFIFQYYEKEERGRGNFPDRFSARQFPNYSSELNVNALLLGDSALYLCASSLGPGSNYGYTFGSGTRLTVV.